This is a list of T cell receptor beta chains from one sample in a study of graft-versus-host responses after intestinal transplantation. The repertoire was sequenced with immunoSEQ multiplex PCR; TCRdb's copy has only in-frame clones and lacks some. The table has 77,000 or so clones, 92% seen once. The specimen comprised PBMCs, sampled 98 days after intestinal transplantation. The receptors were gathered from a human patient who received an intestinal transplant, so some T cells may come from the graft donor. Both conserved end residues are part of each CDR3. D genes are given only for firm matches. A row's size may be missing; if present it is once, few, many or a size class.

CDR3: CASSVPGTSGGSNEQFF
DNA: TGTGCCAGCAGTGTTCCCGGGACTAGCGGGGGATCCAATGAGCAGTTCTTC
J: TRBJ2-1
size: NA
V: TRBV2
D: TRBD2

CDR3: CAVTTGVNTEAFF
DNA: TGTGCCGTGACCACAGGGGTGAACACTGAAGCTTTCTTT
J: TRBJ1-1
size: NA
V: TRBV28
D: TRBD1

CDR3: CASSEKGARAEAFF
DNA: TGTGCCAGCAGTGAAAAGGGGGCGAGAGCTGAAGCTTTCTTT
J: TRBJ1-1
size: NA
V: TRBV6-1
D: TRBD1

CDR3: CATSRDGHPSTDTQYF
DNA: TGTGCCACCAGCAGAGATGGACACCCTAGCACAGATACGCAGTATTTT
J: TRBJ2-3
size: NA
V: TRBV15
D: NA

CDR3: CASGLGVNTEAFF
DNA: TGTGCTAGTGGTTTGGGGGTGAACACTGAAGCTTTCTTT
J: TRBJ1-1
size: NA
V: TRBV12-5
D: NA

CDR3: CASSPPGTYTEAFF
DNA: TGTGCCAGCTCACCACCGGGGACCTACACTGAAGCTTTCTTT
J: TRBJ1-1
size: NA
V: TRBV18
D: NA

CDR3: CASGLVQQGCLSVLAGSYNEQFF
DNA: TGTGCTAGTGGTTTGGTACAACAGGGGTGTTTGAGCGTTTTAGCGGGCTCCTACAATGAGCAGTTCTTC
J: TRBJ2-1
size: NA
V: TRBV12-5
D: NA

CDR3: CASSLGRGPWETQYF
DNA: TGTGCCAGCAGCTTAGGGAGGGGGCCGTGGGAGACCCAGTACTTC
J: TRBJ2-5
size: NA
V: TRBV7-7
D: NA

CDR3: CASGQGYGYTF
DNA: TGTGCCAGCGGACAGGGCTATGGCTACACCTTC
J: TRBJ1-2
size: NA
V: TRBV27
D: TRBD1

CDR3: CASRLSGGAANEQFF
DNA: TGTGCCAGCAGACTTAGCGGGGGGGCCGCGAATGAGCAGTTCTTC
J: TRBJ2-1
size: NA
V: TRBV6-6
D: TRBD2

CDR3: CSVERAGLDYGYTF
DNA: TGCAGCGTTGAAAGGGCAGGGCTTGACTATGGCTACACCTTC
J: TRBJ1-2
size: NA
V: TRBV29-1
D: NA

CDR3: CASSFGTSYNEQFF
DNA: TGTGCCAGCAGTTTCGGTACAAGTTACAATGAGCAGTTCTTC
J: TRBJ2-1
size: NA
V: TRBV27
D: NA

CDR3: CASSPGAERAQPQHF
DNA: TGTGCCAGCTCACCAGGGGCGGAAAGGGCTCAGCCCCAGCATTTT
J: TRBJ1-5
size: NA
V: TRBV18
D: NA

CDR3: CASSGGRPGGAVTNTEAFF
DNA: TGTGCCAGCAGTGGCGGGCGGCCGGGGGGGGCGGTAACGAACACTGAAGCTTTCTTT
J: TRBJ1-1
size: NA
V: TRBV6-1
D: NA

CDR3: CIPGNYGYTF
DNA: TGCATTCCTGGGAACTATGGCTACACCTTC
J: TRBJ1-2
size: NA
V: TRBV20-1
D: NA

CDR3: CASSEDTDQPQHF
DNA: TGTGCCAGCAGTGAAGATACAGATCAGCCCCAGCATTTT
J: TRBJ1-5
size: NA
V: TRBV6-5
D: NA

CDR3: CASSLYAGGQPQHF
DNA: TGTGCCAGCAGTTTATATGCCGGTGGGCAGCCCCAGCATTTT
J: TRBJ1-5
size: NA
V: TRBV27
D: NA

CDR3: CASSPRYRIQTYEQYF
DNA: TGTGCCAGCAGCCCCAGATACAGGATACAAACCTACGAGCAGTACTTC
J: TRBJ2-7
size: NA
V: TRBV11-3
D: NA

CDR3: CASSRRTISSGANVLTF
DNA: TGTGCCAGCAGCCGCCGGACGATTTCCTCTGGGGCCAACGTCCTGACTTTC
J: TRBJ2-6
size: NA
V: TRBV7-9
D: NA

CDR3: CASSPVNRAGEKLFF
DNA: TGTGCCAGCTCACCAGTTAACAGGGCGGGCGAAAAACTGTTTTTT
J: TRBJ1-4
size: NA
V: TRBV18
D: NA

CDR3: CASSEELAGPDTQYF
DNA: TGTGCCAGCAGTGAAGAACTAGCGGGACCAGATACGCAGTATTTT
J: TRBJ2-3
size: NA
V: TRBV6-1
D: TRBD2

CDR3: CASRIIHFFWEQYF
DNA: TGTGCCAGCAGGATAATACACTTCTTTTGGGAGCAGTACTTC
J: TRBJ2-7
size: NA
V: TRBV6-1
D: NA

CDR3: CASTRDRVTDTQYF
DNA: TGTGCCAGCACTCGGGACAGGGTAACAGATACGCAGTATTTT
J: TRBJ2-3
size: NA
V: TRBV6-1
D: TRBD1

CDR3: CASSYDGGETQYF
DNA: TGTGCCAGCAGTTATGACGGCGGTGAGACCCAGTACTTC
J: TRBJ2-5
size: NA
V: TRBV27
D: NA

CDR3: CASRIRPLYEQYF
DNA: TGTGCCAGCAGGATTAGACCTCTATACGAGCAGTACTTC
J: TRBJ2-7
size: NA
V: TRBV28
D: NA

CDR3: CASSSGSLAKNIQYF
DNA: TGTGCCAGCAGCTCCGGATCATTAGCCAAAAACATTCAGTACTTC
J: TRBJ2-4
size: NA
V: TRBV9
D: NA

CDR3: CASSSSQGGREKLFF
DNA: TGCGCCAGCAGCTCTTCACAGGGAGGACGGGAAAAACTGTTTTTT
J: TRBJ1-4
size: NA
V: TRBV5-1
D: NA

CDR3: CASSERGGPGDTQYF
DNA: TGTGCCAGCAGTGAAAGGGGAGGGCCAGGAGATACGCAGTATTTT
J: TRBJ2-3
size: NA
V: TRBV25-1
D: TRBD2

CDR3: CASSATGGKSPLHF
DNA: TGTGCCAGCAGTGCAACAGGGGGGAAATCACCCCTCCACTTT
J: TRBJ1-6
size: few
V: TRBV6-1
D: TRBD1

CDR3: CASSWGSNQPQHF
DNA: TGTGCCAGCAGTTGGGGGAGCAATCAGCCCCAGCATTTT
J: TRBJ1-5
size: NA
V: TRBV6-5
D: NA

CDR3: CASSLLVGPLAGANEQFF
DNA: TGTGCCAGCAGCTTGCTAGTGGGTCCACTAGCGGGAGCTAATGAGCAGTTCTTC
J: TRBJ2-1
size: NA
V: TRBV5-4
D: TRBD2

CDR3: CASSLVLSGRALGYNEQFF
DNA: TGCGCCAGCAGCTTGGTACTCAGCGGGAGGGCCCTTGGGTACAATGAGCAGTTCTTC
J: TRBJ2-1
size: NA
V: TRBV5-1
D: TRBD2

CDR3: CASSPKGVTQYF
DNA: TGTGCCAGCAGCCCCAAGGGGGTTACGCAGTATTTT
J: TRBJ2-3
size: NA
V: TRBV14
D: NA